These 2 T cell receptor beta chains share one sample of origin, sequenced in a study of T cells in Graves' hyperthyroidism and ophthalmopathy. Amplification of TCR beta CDR3 regions was performed using RNA transcripts as template. TCR CDR3 underwent first-round RT-PCR with the HTBI primer set. Via MiXCR, TCRdb re-called the multiplex PCR reads, giving one row per CDR3 protein. This sample has a few hundred thousand distinct CDR3 sequences; under 60% occur once, and the top ten carry about 7.8%. The sequenced sample consisted of peripheral blood or thyroid tissue (not recorded which). Receptors originate from a woman aged 18-29 years with Graves' hyperthyroidism.

This clonotype was counted at least ten times. The chain links TRBV7-2 to TRBJ2-2; 7 positions match TRBD2. This CDR3 is 15 amino acids long. CDR1 is SGHTA, CDR2 FQGNSA, per germline. V was pared by 1 base and J by 3 bases, with 2 bases of the junction left unmatched. The CDR3 spells CASSLGLAYTGELFF. CDR3 sequence (DNA): TGTGCCAGCAGCTTAGGACTAGCTTACACCGGGGAGCTGTTTTTT.

This clonotype turned up a few times. J is TRBJ2-7 and V is TRBV7-2; D may be TRBD2 (6 bases). The DNA end lines up better with TRBJ2-1; the J call may be wrong. CDR1 SGHTA and CDR2 FQGNSA come from the germline V gene. The CDR3 sequence is 12 residues long. CDR3 nucleotide sequence: TGTGCCAGCTCCCAGTGGGAGGATGAGCAGTTCTTC. Protein: CASSQWEDEQFF.